One TCR beta chain is described in this entry. This clonotype was counted many times. This clone's antigen is unknown. Base qualities are not recorded, but no much larger clone differs from it by a single base. The sample comes from a study of T cells in Graves' hyperthyroidism and ophthalmopathy (dated by TCRdb to about 2019). As for the study more broadly: Peripheral blood samples were taken at initial diagnosis, before any treatment was given. TCR V-J signatures able to tell the groups apart were searched for in a discovery cohort of 90 to 100 patients, of whom around 42 had Graves' ophthalmopathy and roughly 59 had stable Graves' hyperthyroidism. According to the paper, TCR Vbeta CDR3 sequencing was carried out on about 140 peripheral blood samples, which came from around 43 ophthalmopathy, 80 or so hyperthyroidism and around 17 progressor patients. In more than 5 Graves' hyperthyroidism patients, the study also compared T-cell repertoires from thyroid tissue with T-cell repertoires from blood. Whether ophthalmopathy could be predicted prospectively was tested in an independent validation cohort made up of roughly 20 hyperthyroidism patients plus 17 patients who later progressed to ophthalmopathy. Following sampling, methimazole starting at 30 mg daily was given to hyperthyroidism patients, and high-dose intravenous methylprednisolone was given to ophthalmopathy patients. The approximately 98 discovery patients were randomly divided into training and test sets at a 7:3 ratio.

Ophthalmopathy patients had moderately to severely active disease, Clinical Activity Score of at least 3, NOSPECS grade of at least 4, and duration under 3 months. The study excluded patients with uncontrolled infections, other autoimmune diseases, pregnancy or lactation. Diagnoses relied on clinical symptoms, serum thyroxine and TRAb, thyroid ultrasound and orbital computed tomography. Ficoll-Paque density gradient centrifugation was used to isolate PBMCs from around 10 ml of fresh peripheral blood. Total RNA was extracted using Trizol reagent, and RNA quality was assessed on an Agilent 2100 Bioanalyzer. Including cysteine and phenylalanine, the CDR3 has 16 amino acids. Only the CDR3 part of the read is kept: 48 bases, read in frame from the first base. The germline V and J ends show losses of 6 bases and 4 bases respectively, and no gene match explains 9 bases of the junction. Results and caveats for the whole study, not just this receptor: During validation, the model predicted progression to ophthalmopathy a median of about 6.5 months ahead of onset, with approximately 71% sensitivity and 72% to 80% specificity. Most expanded thyroid clonotypes (frequency above 0.001) were also detected in blood, a finding suggesting that blood repertoires may reflect thyroid immune responses. No statistical method was used to set the sample size in advance, and investigators knew the group allocation. Ophthalmopathy was separated from stable hyperthyroidism by a 13 V-J signature model, with 87.88% sensitivity and about 81% specificity obtained in cross-validation and 80%/75% obtained in testing.

TCR beta CDR3 regions were amplified from RNA transcripts. The first round of RT-PCR for the TCR CDR3 was performed with the HTBI primer set and the Qiagen OneStep RT-PCR kit. The libraries were constructed in a second round of multiplex PCR and then size-selected and purified. The libraries were sequenced on an Illumina HiSeq2000 using paired-end 100 bp reads. Concerning the study's data processing: Raw data were processed with SOAPnuke, discarding reads with adapters, uncalled bases, mean Phred below 15, or no exact constant-primer or identifier match. COPE v1.2.5 was used to merge the high-quality paired reads, and each unique nucleotide sequence was defined as a clonotype. MiTCR v1.1 was used to align clonotypes to the IMGT TRBV, TRBD and TRBJ reference segments. The analysis included only V-J combinations with a frequency above 0.0001, which together covered 99.2% of the repertoires. The TCS score was defined as F50 (clonal expansion) divided by E x V (chaos), with BLOSUM62-based TCRdist calculated between CDR3 peptides within each V-J. Welch's t-statistics and random forest reduced roughly 530 V-J features to 13, which were used in a naive Bayes classifier (R e1071). TCRdb reworked the public reads: Q25 trimming with fastp, MiXCR clone assembly, productive beta chains retained. Rows with a matching CDR3 protein are joined into one entry that keeps the most common DNA and genes. The V and J calls here are based on TCRdb, not the publication. The sample records a few hundred thousand distinct CDR3 sequences, about a sixth of which are singletons. 3% to 4% of the sample is held by the ten biggest clonotypes.

This TCR came from a middle-aged woman with Graves' ophthalmopathy. Source material: blood. In this chain, TRBV12-3 or TRBV12-4 is recombined with TRBJ2-1, with TRBD2 identical over 10 junction bases. The CDR3 reads as follows: CASSQRGTSEYNEQFF. The nucleotide sequence is given as TGTGCCAGCAGCCAACGCGGGACTAGCGAGTACAATGAGCAGTTCTTC.